The next 19 T cell receptor beta chains were all read from a single sample in a study of blood T cell repertoires in COVID-19. Clones were read by immunoSEQ multiplex PCR, and TCRdb kept only the in-frame ones, dropping some. The data contain 250,000 to 300,000 clones, almost 90% of them singletons. Sequencing was done on a sample of peripheral blood. These receptors all come from an older woman with COVID-19, enrolled during active disease.

The CDR3 nucleotides are TGTGCCAGCAGTGAGAAGCTAGCGGGGATAGAGACCCAGTACTTC. It is translated as CASSEKLAGIETQYF. V gene TRBV2 combines with J gene TRBJ2-5; 9 bases are shared with TRBD2. J gave up 4 bases and V 3 bases, and 6 bases lay outside the gene matches. CDR3 length: 15 residues. Looked up from germline, CDR1 is SNHLY and CDR2 is FYNNEI. Filled out from reference TRBV2 and TRBJ2-5, the complete variable domain reads EPEVTQTPSHQVTQMGQEVILRCVPISNHLYFYWYRQILGQKVEFLVSFYNNEISEKSEIFDDQFSVERPDGSNFTLKIRSTKLEDSAMYFCASSEKLAGIETQYFGPGTRLLVL.

The chain joins TRBV3-1 (or the pseudogene TRBV3-2) to TRBJ2-1, with 9 nucleotides matching TRBD1. After removal of 0 bases from V and 8 bases from J, the junction contained 8 bases not matched to a gene. Germline V gene lookup returns CDR1 LGHDT and CDR2 YNNKEL (reference sequence). The CDR3 has 16 amino acids. The CDR3 coding sequence is TGTGCCAGCAGCCAAGACCTCCGGACAGGGGTGGATGAGCAGTTCTTC. The encoded protein is CASSQDLRTGVDEQFF.

The chain couples TRBV5-4 to TRBJ1-2; no clear D. Between the trimmed V and J ends, which lost 2 bases and 2 bases, there was a span of 13 bases. Looked up from germline, CDR1 is SGHNT and CDR2 is YYREEE (reference sequence). CDR3 size: 15 residues. The CDR3 sequence is CASSLTAGANYGYTF. CDR3 bases: TGTGCCAGCAGCTTAACGGCAGGCGCGAACTATGGCTACACCTTC.

V and J are TRBV6-2 or TRBV6-3 and TRBJ2-3, with D perhaps matching TRBD1 (5 bases). Trimming left V 4 bases short and J 4 bases short, with 6 bases between. Per the germline V gene, CDR1 is MNHEY and CDR2 is SVGEGT. The CDR3 has 12 residues. CDR3: CASSWGPDTQYF. CDR3 coding DNA: TGTGCCAGCAGTTGGGGCCCAGATACGCAGTATTTT.

The V call is TRBV19, the J call TRBJ2-5, with D tentatively TRBD1 (5 bases). Germline V gene data show CDR1 as LNHDA and CDR2 as SQIVND (reference sequence). The CDR3 length is 14 residues. V was cut by 6 bases and J by 5 bases, with 16 bases left in between. CDR3 sequence: CASSDSPGRETQYF. DNA of the CDR3: TGTGCCAGTAGCGACAGCCCGGGCAGGGAGACCCAGTACTTC.

V is TRBV6-5 and J is TRBJ1-5; 7 nucleotides agree with TRBD1. CDR3 length: 14 residues. J lost 6 bases, V lost 8 bases, and 10 bases had no gene match. Germline CDR1 reads MNHEY; CDR2 reads SVGAGI. CDR3 loop: CASRRQGVSQPQHF. Written as DNA, the CDR3 is TGTGCCAGCCGACGACAGGGCGTTAGTCAGCCCCAGCATTTT.

V is TRBV2 and J is TRBJ1-1; perhaps TRBD1 as D (5 bases). CDR1 is SNHLY, CDR2 FYNNEI, per germline. The CDR3 extends over 12 amino acids. The V end was cut by 11 bases, the J end by 5 bases, with 15 bases between. The chain's CDR3 is CADSGGGTEAFF. The CDR3 region has the DNA TGTGCCGACTCGGGCGGGGGTACTGAAGCTTTCTTT.

The chain employs TRBV5-1 and TRBJ2-3, with TRBD1 matching over 10 bases. Trimming removed 0 bases from V and 7 bases from J; junction bases left unmatched: 5. The CDR3 is 15 residues long. Germline V gene data show CDR1 as SGHRS and CDR2 as YFSETQ. The CDR3 DNA sequence: TGCGCCAGCAGCTTGGGACAGGGGGCCATTAATACGCAGTATTTT. Its protein is CASSLGQGAINTQYF.

The chain employs TRBV5-6 and TRBJ1-1, with 7 bases lining up with TRBD1. V was clipped by 4 bases and J by 3 bases; unmatched bases: 3. This CDR3 is 13 amino acids long. The V gene's germline CDR1 is SGHDT and CDR2 YYEEEE. CDR3 sequence: CASSQTGDTEAFF. The CDR3 DNA sequence: TGTGCCAGCAGCCAAACAGGGGACACTGAAGCTTTCTTT. Full variable domain (missing parts from reference TRBV5-6 and TRBJ1-1): DAGVTQSPTHLIKTRGQQVTLRCSPKSGHDTVSWYQQALGQGPQFIFQYYEEEERQRGNFPDRFSGHQFPNYSSELNVNALLLGDSALYLCASSQTGDTEAFFGQGTRLTVV.

This clone occurred a few times. The chain links TRBV18 to TRBJ2-3; a weak D match, TRBD2 (6 bases). V lost 5 bases, J lost 1 base, and 16 bases lay in between. The germline CDR1 and CDR2 sequences are KGHSH and LQKENI. The CDR3 has 16 residues. The chain's CDR3 is CASSSLSSGGTDTQYF. CDR3 nucleotide sequence: TGTGCCAGCTCATCCCTAAGTTCGGGAGGCACAGATACGCAGTATTTT.

V gene TRBV10-3 combines with J gene TRBJ2-1, with TRBD2 as a possible D gene (6 bases). This CDR3 comprises 12 residues. The ends were cut back, 10 bases at V and 8 bases at J, with 15 bases in the middle. The germline CDR1 and CDR2 sequences are ENHRY and SYGVKD. CDR3 in DNA: TGTGCCACCTTGGAGGGGAGTGATGAGCAGTTCTTC. Translation gives CATLEGSDEQFF.

This clone was seen just once. The rearrangement uses TRBV19 and TRBJ1-2; 7 bases line up with TRBD1. The CDR3 has 14 residues. CDR1 LNHDA and CDR2 SQIVND come from the germline V gene (reference sequence). After removal of 6 bases from V and 7 bases from J, the junction contained 11 bases not matched to a gene. The CDR3 DNA sequence: TGTGCCAGTAGATCGGGCAGGGGGTTTAGTGGCTACACCTTC. It yields the protein CASRSGRGFSGYTF.

V and J are TRBV6-6 and TRBJ1-2, with unresolved D. Trimming pared 2 bases from V and 3 bases from J, leaving 7 bases between. This CDR3 comprises 13 residues. Germline CDR1 is MNHNY and CDR2 is SVGAGI (reference sequence). The CDR3 loop reads CASSYHPDYGYTF. CDR3 coding DNA: TGTGCCAGCAGTTACCATCCGGACTATGGCTACACCTTC.

With regard to this clone: Mismatch with germline at one junction end may stem from a read error. This rearrangement joins TRBV7-7 to TRBJ1-5, with a weak D call TRBD1 (6 bases). This CDR3 contains 19 residues. Germline V gene sequence: CDR1 SSHAT, CDR2 FNYEAQ (reference sequence). The CDR3 region has the DNA TGTGCTAGCAGCTTAAGAAGTCCCAGTTTGGGGGCGAGCAATCAGCCCCAGCATTTT. Translated: CASSLRSPSLGASNQPQHF.

V gene TRBV5-1 combines with J gene TRBJ2-1, with 7 bases matching TRBD2. This CDR3 comprises 20 residues. Germline CDR1 reads SGHRS; CDR2 reads YFSETQ. The V gene end was trimmed by 0 bases and the J gene end by 0 bases; junction bases not matched to a gene: 15. In DNA form, the CDR3 reads TGCGCCAGCAGCTTGGAGCGCGGCGGGGGTTTCTCTAGCTCCTACAATGAGCAGTTCTTC. Translation: CASSLERGGGFSSSYNEQFF.

The V and J genes are TRBV27 and TRBJ1-4, with 7 bases lining up with TRBD1. This CDR3 contains 16 residues. Trimming at V came to 0 bases and at J to 6 bases, leaving 7 bases not matched to a gene. Germline CDR1 reads MNHEY; CDR2 reads SMNVEV (reference sequence). CDR3 nucleotides: TGTGCCAGCAGTTTATCCCGACAGGGCCTTCATGAAAAACTGTTTTTT. This encodes CASSLSRQGLHEKLFF.

Concerning this clone itself: Other DNA sequences in the same sample also yield this CDR3. The chain has TRBV7-2 and TRBJ2-5; TRBD2 matches at 9 bases. The CDR3 loop spans 15 amino acids. V was clipped by 1 base and J by 2 bases; unmatched bases: 2. Germline V CDR1 and CDR2: SGHTA, FQGNSA. CDR3: CASSLVAGVQETQYF. For the CDR3, the DNA is TGTGCCAGCAGCTTAGTAGCGGGGGTACAAGAGACCCAGTACTTC.

J is TRBJ2-7 and V is TRBV4-1; TRBD1 is a possible D gene (5 bases). Germline values: CDR1 MGHRA, CDR2 YSYEKL. Deletions cut 0 bases from V and 5 bases from J, with 14 bases between. The CDR3 is 15 residues long. CDR3 sequence (DNA): TGCGCCAGCAGCCAAGATATCAGGGAAGGCGACGAGCAGTACTTC. Translation: CASSQDIREGDEQYF.

The chain recombines TRBV4-1 with TRBJ1-5; D is possibly TRBD1 (5 bases). The V gene lost 1 base and the J gene lost 4 bases, with 17 bases spanning the gap. Per the germline V gene, CDR1 is MGHRA and CDR2 is YSYEKL. CDR3 size: 17 residues. CDR3 nucleotides: TGCGCCAGCAGCCAAGGGGGCGCCTACGGGCCTAATCAGCCCCAGCATTTT. This codes for CASSQGGAYGPNQPQHF.